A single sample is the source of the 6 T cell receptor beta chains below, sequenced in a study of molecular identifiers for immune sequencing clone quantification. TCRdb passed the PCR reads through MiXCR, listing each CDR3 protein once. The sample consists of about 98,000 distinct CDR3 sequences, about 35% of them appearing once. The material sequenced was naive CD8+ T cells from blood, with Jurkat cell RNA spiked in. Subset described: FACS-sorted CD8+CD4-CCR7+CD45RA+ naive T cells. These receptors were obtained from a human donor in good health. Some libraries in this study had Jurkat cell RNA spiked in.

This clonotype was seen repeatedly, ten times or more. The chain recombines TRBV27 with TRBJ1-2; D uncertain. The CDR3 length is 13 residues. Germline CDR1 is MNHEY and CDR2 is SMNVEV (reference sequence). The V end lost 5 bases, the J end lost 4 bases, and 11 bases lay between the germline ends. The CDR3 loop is CASSPGLLYGYTF. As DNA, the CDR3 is TGTGCCAGCAGTCCCGGACTCCTCTATGGCTACACCTTC.

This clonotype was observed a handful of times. CDR3 residues: CASSVSSYSNQPQHF. CDR3 coding DNA: TGTGCCAGTAGCGTGAGCAGTTATAGCAATCAGCCCCAGCATTTT. J is TRBJ1-5 and V is TRBV19, with unresolved D. The CDR3 is made up of 15 amino acids. CDR1 and CDR2 from the germline V gene are LNHDA and SQIVND (reference sequence). V was cut by 6 bases and J by 0 bases, with 12 bases left in between. Together with reference TRBV19 and TRBJ1-5, the CDR3 gives the full variable domain: DGGITQSPKYLFRKEGQNVTLSCEQNLNHDAMYWYRQDPGQGLRLIYYSQIVNDFQKGDIAEGYSVSREKKESFPLTVTSAQKNPTAFYLCASSVSSYSNQPQHFGDGTRLSIL.

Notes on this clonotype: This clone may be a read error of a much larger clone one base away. The DNA of the CDR3 is TGTGCTAGTGGTTTGGTATGGGTAGGGCCCCGAGAGACCCAGAACTTC. Protein sequence: CASGLVWVGPRETQNF. The genes are TRBV12-5 and TRBJ2-5; D is uncertain. Per the germline V gene, CDR1 is LGHNT and CDR2 is FRNRAP. This CDR3 spans 16 amino acids.

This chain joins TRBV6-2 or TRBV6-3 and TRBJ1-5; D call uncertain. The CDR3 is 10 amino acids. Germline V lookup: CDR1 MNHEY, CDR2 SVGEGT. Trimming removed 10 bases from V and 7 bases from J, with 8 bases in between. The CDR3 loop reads CATGKQPQHF. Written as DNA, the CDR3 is TGTGCCACGGGGAAGCAGCCCCAGCATTTT.

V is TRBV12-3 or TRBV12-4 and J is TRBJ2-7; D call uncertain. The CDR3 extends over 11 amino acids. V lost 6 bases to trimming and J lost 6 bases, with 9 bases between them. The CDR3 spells CASSNGPEQYF. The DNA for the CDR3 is TGTGCCAGCAGCAACGGACCCGAGCAGTACTTC.

CDR3 region: CASSLGVVGMGNTEAFF. In nucleotides, the CDR3 is TGTGCCAGCAGCTTAGGTGTTGTTGGGATGGGAAACACTGAAGCTTTCTTT. The genes are TRBV7-2 and TRBJ1-1; no firm D call. Germline V gene lookup returns CDR1 SGHTA and CDR2 FQGNSA. V was trimmed by 1 base and J by 2 bases, leaving 17 bases between them. CDR3 size: 17 residues.